This TCR beta chain appears in the sequencing data of a study of PD-L1 blockade in urothelial cancer. Turning to the study itself: Patients' atezolizumab regimen, 1,200 mg intravenously every 3 weeks, began around 2014. About nine tenths of the roughly 30 patients were men whose urothelial cancer was bladder-origin. Study-wide points: Those with durable benefit had larger increases in tumor-associated blood clones at 3 weeks.

The time point denotes: pretreatment peripheral blood. As for this clone: What it recognizes is unknown.

Assay used: immunoSEQ multiplex PCR; TCRdb lists only in-frame clones, some missing. The table records about 63,000 clones, around 86% of them present only once. The CDR3 has 13 amino acids. CDR1 is SGHAT and CDR2 is FQNNGV in the germline V gene. Trimming left V 3 bases short and J 4 bases short, with 9 bases between. J is TRBJ1-1 and V is TRBV11-2; no definite D call. This receptor was obtained from a man between 70 and 80 years old with urothelial cancer. Here the sequenced sample was PBMCs, taken around atezolizumab (anti-PD-L1) treatment. The CDR3 region is CASSFQPGTEAFF. The CDR3 nucleotides read TGTGCCAGCAGCTTCCAACCGGGCACTGAAGCTTTCTTT. The full variable domain, in which reference TRBV11-2 and TRBJ1-1 provide the parts outside the CDR3, is EAGVAQSPRYKIIEKRQSVAFWCNPISGHATLYWYQQILGQGPKLLIQFQNNGVVDDSQLPKDRFSAERLKGVDSTLKIQPAKLEDSAVYLCASSFQPGTEAFFGQGTRLTVV.